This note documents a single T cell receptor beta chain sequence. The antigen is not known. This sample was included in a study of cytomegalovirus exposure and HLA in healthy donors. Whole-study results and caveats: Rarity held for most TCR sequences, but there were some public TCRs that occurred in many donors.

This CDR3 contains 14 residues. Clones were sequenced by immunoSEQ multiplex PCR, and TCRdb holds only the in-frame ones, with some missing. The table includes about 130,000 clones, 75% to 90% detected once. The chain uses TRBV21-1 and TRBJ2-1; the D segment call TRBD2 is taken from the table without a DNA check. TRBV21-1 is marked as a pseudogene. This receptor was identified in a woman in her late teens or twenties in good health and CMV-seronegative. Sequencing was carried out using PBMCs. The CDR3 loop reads CASSTAVSYNEQFF. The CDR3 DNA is TGTGCCAGCAGCACGGCGGTCTCCTACAATGAGCAGTTCTTC.